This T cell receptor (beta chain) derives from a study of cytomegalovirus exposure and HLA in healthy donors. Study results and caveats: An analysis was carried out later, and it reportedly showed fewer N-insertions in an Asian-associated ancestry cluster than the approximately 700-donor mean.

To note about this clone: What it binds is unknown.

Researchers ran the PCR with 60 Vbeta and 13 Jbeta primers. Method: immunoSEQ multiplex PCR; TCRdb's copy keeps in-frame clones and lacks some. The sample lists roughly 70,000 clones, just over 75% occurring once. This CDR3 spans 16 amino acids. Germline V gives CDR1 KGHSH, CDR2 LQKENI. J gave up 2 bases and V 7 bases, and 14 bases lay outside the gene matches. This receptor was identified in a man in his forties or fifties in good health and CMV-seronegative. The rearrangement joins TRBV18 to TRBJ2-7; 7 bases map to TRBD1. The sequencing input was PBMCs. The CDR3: CASLDARDSIPYEQYF. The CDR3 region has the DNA TGTGCCAGCTTAGATGCCCGGGACAGCATACCCTACGAGCAGTACTTC. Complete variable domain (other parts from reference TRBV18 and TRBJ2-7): NAGVMQNPRHLVRRRGQEARLRCSPMKGHSHVYWYRQLPEEGLKFMVYLQKENIIDESGMPKERFSAEFPKEGPSILRIQQVVRGDSAAYFCASLDARDSIPYEQYFGPGTRLTVT.